This T cell receptor (beta chain) was sequenced for a study of T cell changes during pregnancy in multiple sclerosis (dated by TCRdb to about 2019). Regarding the research as a whole: Changes in the T cell repertoire over the course of pregnancy were examined in this study in women with multiple sclerosis.

V drops 0 bases and J drops 2 bases, leaving 7 bases in between. The CDR3 runs 14 residues from the cysteine to the phenylalanine. The entry retains the CDR3 DNA only, 42 bases that are in frame from base 1. CDR1 and CDR2 are read off the germline V gene as KGHSH and LQKENI. In regard to this clone: Its cognate antigen has yet to be identified. No base-level quality is on record; no much larger clone is a single base apart.

Libraries came from the immunoSEQ multiplex PCR assay. Entries here come from immuneACCESS through TCRdb and include only in-frame sequences with V and J called. Some clones fail to appear in such tables; in the studies checked, an unresolved V gene covers under half of the shortfall, and the cause of the remainder is unknown. The sample records some 110,000 clones, roughly nine tenths of which are singletons. In total, the top ten clones hold around 1.6% of the sample. The specimen was peripheral blood, collected before pregnancy. This sequence originates from a female donor with multiple sclerosis, enrolled in a pregnancy study. The receptor chain draws on TRBV18 and TRBJ1-1; no D gene can be assigned with confidence. CDR3 region: CASSPPILNTEAFF. The nucleotide sequence reads TGTGCCAGCTCACCACCTATACTTAACACTGAAGCTTTCTTT.